This T cell receptor beta chain was sequenced in a study of OX40 agonist ivuxolimab in advanced cancers. Points on this clone: What it binds is not known.

If patients had autoimmune disease history or systemic immunosuppression, they were excluded. Blood specimens came from baseline, cycle 4 day 1, and cycle 7 day 1. The protocol was immunoSEQ multiplex PCR, while the TCRdb copy is restricted to in-frame clones and leaves out a portion. This repertoire shows 40,000 to 50,000 clones, about 85% found once; its top ten account for 52%. Study-level points and caveats: CD8+ T cells were the subset that, on average, had more expanded clones than CD4+.

Trimming removed 4 bases at V and 5 bases at J, with 9 bases between. This CDR3 has 13 residues. Germline V gene lookup returns CDR1 SGHRS and CDR2 YFSETQ. Material: CD4+ or CD8+ T cells sorted from blood, obtained in a trial of the OX40 agonist ivuxolimab. This receptor was taken from an adult with an advanced solid tumor such as melanoma, head and neck, liver or kidney cancer. V gene TRBV5-1 combines with J gene TRBJ2-2; possibly TRBD1 for D (5 bases). The CDR3: CASSPPGTGELFF. For the CDR3, the DNA is TGCGCCAGCAGCCCCCCAGGGACCGGGGAGCTGTTTTTT.